This is a list of T cell receptor beta chains from one sample in a study of vaccination and CD4 T cells after COVID-19. Via MiXCR, TCRdb re-called the PCR reads, giving one row per CDR3 protein. The table shows roughly 7,000 distinct CDR3 sequences, with about a third occurring only once. Their antigen targets remain unknown. Sequencing was performed on CD4+ T cells from blood, cultured in vitro. These receptors were collected from a human donor in good health. Both conserved end residues are part of each CDR3. D genes are given only for firm matches. Where a row states a size, it is once, few, many or the class of an expanded clone; other rows omit it.

J: TRBJ1-5
size: -
D: TRBD1
V: TRBV7-2
CDR3: CASSLDRGYQPQHF
DNA: TGTGCCAGCAGCTTAGACAGGGGGTACCAGCCCCAGCATTTT

J: TRBJ1-1
size: -
D: TRBD1
V: TRBV6-2/TRBV6-3
CDR3: CASSYAPTGLSIGNTEAFF
DNA: TGTGCCAGCAGTTACGCCCCGACAGGGCTTTCCATTGGGAACACTGAAGCTTTCTTT

J: TRBJ2-1
size: -
D: -
V: TRBV20-1
CDR3: CSARDSQVHYNGEQFF
DNA: TGCAGTGCTAGAGATAGCCAGGTACACTACAATGGGGAGCAGTTCTTC

J: TRBJ2-3
size: -
D: -
V: TRBV20-1
CDR3: CSARDRYRDTQYF
DNA: TGCAGTGCTAGAGACCGATACAGAGATACGCAGTATTTT

J: TRBJ1-2
size: -
D: TRBD1
V: TRBV6-1
CDR3: CASQMGQTGYTF
DNA: TGTGCCAGCCAGATGGGACAGACTGGCTACACCTTC

J: TRBJ2-3
size: -
D: -
V: TRBV10-3
CDR3: CAISAGKGLDTQYF
DNA: TGTGCCATCAGTGCGGGAAAGGGGCTAGATACGCAGTATTTT

J: TRBJ2-5
size: -
D: -
V: TRBV6-2/TRBV6-3
CDR3: CASMPTDQETQYF
DNA: TGTGCCAGCATGCCGACAGACCAAGAGACCCAGTACTTC

J: TRBJ2-7
size: -
D: TRBD1
V: TRBV30
CDR3: CAWWGGQGWLEQYF
DNA: TGTGCCTGGTGGGGGGGACAGGGGTGGCTGGAGCAGTACTTC

J: TRBJ1-6
size: -
D: TRBD1
V: TRBV5-1
CDR3: CASSPEGQGNNSPLHF
DNA: TGCGCCAGCAGCCCGGAAGGACAGGGAAATAATTCACCCCTCCACTTT

J: TRBJ2-3
size: once
D: TRBD2
V: TRBV19
CDR3: CASSGGTSGRTADTQYF
DNA: TGTGCCAGTAGTGGGGGGACTAGCGGGAGGACAGCAGATACGCAGTATTTT

J: TRBJ2-7
size: -
D: -
V: TRBV7-3
CDR3: CASSSDTYEQYF
DNA: TGTGCCAGCAGCTCCGATACCTACGAGCAGTACTTC

J: TRBJ1-6
size: medium-sized
D: -
V: TRBV20-1
CDR3: CSARLGSSYNSPLHF
DNA: TGCAGTGCGAGACTGGGAAGCTCCTATAATTCACCCCTCCACTTT

J: TRBJ2-3
size: -
D: TRBD2
V: TRBV19
CDR3: CASRLAGDTQYF
DNA: TGTGCCAGTAGGCTAGCGGGAGATACGCAGTATTTT

J: TRBJ2-3
size: -
D: TRBD2
V: TRBV29-1
CDR3: CSVKSGSYTDTQYF
DNA: TGCAGCGTCAAGAGCGGGAGTTACACAGATACGCAGTATTTT

J: TRBJ2-6
size: -
D: -
V: TRBV5-1
CDR3: CASSSNPGANVLTF
DNA: TGCGCCAGCAGCTCCAATCCTGGGGCCAACGTCCTGACTTTC

J: TRBJ2-7
size: -
D: -
V: TRBV28
CDR3: CASSLSGGERLYEQYF
DNA: TGTGCCAGCAGTTTAAGTGGAGGGGAGAGACTGTACGAGCAGTACTTC

J: TRBJ1-1
size: -
D: -
V: TRBV7-7
CDR3: CASSLEQNTEAFF
DNA: TGTGCTAGCAGCTTAGAGCAGAACACTGAAGCTTTCTTT

J: TRBJ1-1
size: few
D: TRBD1
V: TRBV7-2
CDR3: CASSLGDRRNTEAFF
DNA: TGTGCCAGCAGCTTAGGGGACAGAAGGAACACTGAAGCTTTCTTT

J: TRBJ2-7
size: -
D: -
V: TRBV28
CDR3: CASSRLGSLSYEQYF
DNA: TGTGCCAGCAGCCGGCTTGGCAGCCTTTCCTACGAGCAGTACTTC

J: TRBJ1-2
size: few
D: -
V: TRBV7-2
CDR3: CASSQDFRGVQGYTF
DNA: TGTGCCAGCAGCCAGGATTTTAGGGGGGTACAAGGCTACACCTTC

J: TRBJ2-7
size: -
D: TRBD2
V: TRBV20-1
CDR3: CSARVTSMGYEQYF
DNA: TGCAGTGCTAGAGTGACTAGCATGGGCTACGAGCAGTACTTC

J: TRBJ2-6
size: -
D: TRBD1
V: TRBV11-3
CDR3: CASSLRTGTGANVLTF
DNA: TGTGCCAGCAGCTTAAGGACAGGTACTGGGGCCAACGTCCTGACTTTC

J: TRBJ2-3
size: -
D: -
V: TRBV27
CDR3: CASRDGGTDTQYF
DNA: TGTGCCAGCCGGGACGGCGGCACAGATACGCAGTATTTT

J: TRBJ2-3
size: -
D: -
V: TRBV19
CDR3: CASSIGSTDTQYF
DNA: TGTGCCAGTAGTATCGGGTCCACAGATACGCAGTATTTT

J: TRBJ2-5
size: -
D: -
V: TRBV20-1
CDR3: CSARDLEQERETQYF
DNA: TGCAGTGCTAGAGATCTAGAACAGGAGCGCGAGACCCAGTACTTC